This TCR beta chain was captured by sequencing in a study of T cell clones after liver transplantation. For the study at large: TCRbeta sequencing after a pre-transplant mixed lymphocyte reaction identified graft-donor-reactive clones, later tracked in post-transplant blood. Apart from three HCV-positive recipients, transplants were for non-autoimmune, non-viral reasons.

Remarks on this clone: The antigen remains unidentified.

The CDR3 is 14 amino acids. Trimming took 4 bases from V and 7 from J, leaving 14 bases between them. Germline CDR1 and CDR2: LGHNA and YNFKEQ. Clones were read by immunoSEQ multiplex PCR, and TCRdb kept only the in-frame ones, dropping some. The data show nearly 45,000 clones, about 86% seen once. Study observations and caveats: Conclusions were preliminary, with small, heterogeneous patient groups. Low donor cell numbers restricted donor-reactive repertoire measurement in two subjects.

This sequence joins TRBV4-2 and TRBJ2-1; tentative D call: TRBD2 (7 bases). The source is a human patient who received a liver transplant. Some T cells may have come from the graft donor. Sample: CD4+ T cells from blood, taken 24 months after liver transplant. The CDR3 region is CASSPGGPRNEQFF. The CDR3, as DNA: TGTGCCAGCAGCCCCGGGGGGCCAAGAAATGAGCAGTTCTTC.